These 15 T cell receptor beta chains originate from one sample sequenced in a study of shared clonotypes between healthy human individuals. Generated by immunoSEQ multiplex PCR, the TCRdb table keeps only in-frame clones and is missing some. This repertoire shows about 2.3 million clones, just under 95% found once; its top ten account for 0.37%. Sample: naive CD4+ T cells from PBMCs. As for subset: CD45RA+ positively selected. The origin of the receptors is a man aged 18-30 years in good health. Some clones in this sample may be carry-over from other donors' samples.

The chain carries TRBV5-1 and TRBJ1-2; D gene ambiguous. This CDR3 is 14 amino acids long. Germline assignment: CDR1 SGHRS and CDR2 YFSETQ. Trimming cost V 0 bases and J 2 bases, with 8 bases left between them. CDR3 sequence reads: CASSLAPLNYGYTF. The CDR3 coding sequence is TGCGCCAGCAGCTTGGCTCCACTCAACTATGGCTACACCTTC.

The count of this clone is one. The chain links TRBV21-1 to TRBJ1-2; whether TRBD1, the table's D call, matches the DNA was not checked. TRBV21-1 is designated a pseudogene. This CDR3 has 18 residues. CDR3 DNA: TGTGCCAGCAGCAAAGACGAGACAGGGGGGCGGCAGGGACATGGCTACACCTTC. Translation: CASSKDETGGRQGHGYTF.

This chain connects TRBV5-1 to TRBJ2-5; a weak D match, TRBD2 (6 bases). V was trimmed by 0 bases and J by 11 bases, leaving 11 bases between them. This CDR3 region has 12 residues. Germline assignment: CDR1 SGHRS and CDR2 YFSETQ. As DNA, the CDR3 is TGCGCCAGCAGCTTGGCCTGGGGGGAGCAGTACTTC. Its translation is CASSLAWGEQYF.

The gene calls are TRBV6-5 and TRBJ2-2; the D gene is possibly TRBD2 (5 bases). The CDR3 extends over 15 amino acids. The germline V gene has CDR1 MNHEY and CDR2 SVGAGI. V was shortened by 5 bases and J by 2 bases, with 12 bases between the two germline ends. The CDR3 DNA reads TGTGCCAGCAGTCTAGTTCGGGGAAACACCGGGGAGCTGTTTTTT. It codes for CASSLVRGNTGELFF.

The chain is built from TRBV29-1 and TRBJ1-2; D remains ambiguous. Trimming took off 7 bases at V and 3 bases at J, with 15 bases between the two ends. Germline V gene data show CDR1 as SQVTM and CDR2 as ANQGSEA. This CDR3 has 13 amino acids. The DNA for the CDR3 is TGCAGCGCCGTCTTTGCCTCGCACTATGGCTACACCTTC. It is translated as CSAVFASHYGYTF.

In regard to this clone: Within the sample, other DNA sequences also encode this same CDR3. V and J are TRBV28 and TRBJ1-1; tentatively, D is TRBD1 (5 bases). With 3 bases removed from V and 1 base from J, the gap between germline ends came to 6 bases. The germline CDR1 and CDR2 sequences are MDHEN and SYDVKM. The length of the CDR3 is 13 residues. CDR3: CASSLGGNTEAFF. In nucleotides, the CDR3 is TGTGCCAGCAGTTTGGGGGGGAACACTGAAGCTTTCTTT.

This chain connects TRBV28 to TRBJ2-1; D not certain. V was trimmed by 5 bases and J by 7 bases, leaving 15 bases between them. The CDR3 has 14 amino acids. Germline lookup yields CDR1 MDHEN and CDR2 SYDVKM. The CDR3 here is CASSKTSVWNEQFF. As DNA, the CDR3 is TGTGCCAGCAGTAAGACGAGTGTTTGGAATGAGCAGTTCTTC.

The rearrangement uses TRBV7-9 and TRBJ2-7; TRBD1 aligns across 10 bases. The CDR3 loop spans 15 amino acids. Germline-derived CDR1 and CDR2 are SEHNR and FQNEAQ (reference sequence). Trimming removed 0 bases from V and 3 bases from J; junction bases left unmatched: 2. CDR3 in DNA: TGTGCCAGCAGCTTAGCGGGACAGGGGATCTACGAGCAGTACTTC. Protein: CASSLAGQGIYEQYF.

The CDR3 region is CASSLGWQYEQYF. DNA of the CDR3: TGTGCCAGCAGCTTAGGCTGGCAATACGAGCAGTACTTC. The chain joins TRBV7-2 to TRBJ2-7; no definite D call. Germline V gene data show CDR1 as SGHTA and CDR2 as FQGNSA. Between the trimmed V and J ends, which lost 1 base and 4 bases, there was a span of 8 bases. The CDR3 totals 13 residues.

The chain uses TRBV6-1 and TRBJ2-5; 7 bases fit TRBD1. The CDR3 length is 13 residues. V lost 6 bases, J lost 0 bases, and 1 base stayed unmatched. Germline V gene sequence: CDR1 MNHNS, CDR2 SASEGT. The CDR3 sequence: CASSDRDQETQYF. In DNA form, the CDR3 reads TGTGCCAGCAGCGACAGGGACCAAGAGACCCAGTACTTC.

V usage is TRBV7-2 and J usage is TRBJ2-1, with 11 bases that match TRBD2. There are 17 residues in the CDR3. V dropped 5 bases and J dropped 4; count of bases not matched to a gene: 10. Looked up from germline, CDR1 is SGHTA and CDR2 is FQGNSA. The CDR3 DNA sequence: TGTGCCAGCAGCCGACTAGCGGGGAGATCCCCATACAATGAGCAGTTCTTC. This gives the protein CASSRLAGRSPYNEQFF.

This clone occurred a few times. The V gene is TRBV19, the J gene TRBJ1-1; 7 bases line up with TRBD1. J gave up 5 bases and V 10 bases, and 7 bases lay outside the gene matches. CDR1 is LNHDA, CDR2 SQIVND, per germline (reference sequence). CDR3 length equals 12 residues. CDR3 residues: CATTQGVTEAFF. In DNA form, the CDR3 reads TGTGCCACAACGCAGGGGGTGACTGAAGCTTTCTTT.

As regards this clone: Other DNA sequences in this specimen translate into the identical CDR3. V is TRBV10-3 and J is TRBJ2-7, with 8 bases that match TRBD1. Germline V gene data show CDR1 as ENHRY and CDR2 as SYGVKD. The V segment lost 2 bases and the J segment 0 bases; nucleotides outside the gene matches: 0. This CDR3 has 14 amino acids. The CDR3 coding sequence is TGTGCCATCAGTGAGGGACAGGGCTCCTACGAGCAGTACTTC. Its translation is CAISEGQGSYEQYF.

The J gene is TRBJ1-3, the V gene TRBV5-1; possible D gene TRBD1, 5 bases. V dropped 3 bases and J dropped 2 bases, with 18 bases sitting between them. The CDR3 covers 17 residues. The germline V gene has CDR1 SGHRS and CDR2 YFSETQ. This CDR3 reads CASSSGPLGLTGNTIYF. For the CDR3, the DNA is TGCGCCAGCAGCTCGGGACCGCTTGGACTTACTGGAAACACCATATATTTT.

The CDR3 DNA is TGTGCCAGCAGCCCGTTAGGGACCCGGGGCAATGAGCAGTTCTTC. This sequence encodes CASSPLGTRGNEQFF. The chain carries TRBV5-4 and TRBJ2-1; D may match TRBD1 or TRBD2 (5 bases each). V was trimmed by 4 bases and J by 6 bases, leaving 17 bases between them. In germline, CDR1 is SGHNT, CDR2 YYREEE (reference sequence). The CDR3 covers 15 residues.